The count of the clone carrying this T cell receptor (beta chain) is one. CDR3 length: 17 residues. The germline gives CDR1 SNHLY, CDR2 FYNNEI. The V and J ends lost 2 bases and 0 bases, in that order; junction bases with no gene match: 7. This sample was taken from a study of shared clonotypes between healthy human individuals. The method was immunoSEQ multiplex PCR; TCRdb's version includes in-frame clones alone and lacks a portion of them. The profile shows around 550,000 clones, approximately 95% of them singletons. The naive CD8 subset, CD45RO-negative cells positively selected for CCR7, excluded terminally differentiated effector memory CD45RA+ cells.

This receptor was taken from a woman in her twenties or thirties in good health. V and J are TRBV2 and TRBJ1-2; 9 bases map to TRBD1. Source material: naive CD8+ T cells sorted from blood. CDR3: CASSESPTGGANYGYTF. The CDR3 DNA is TGTGCCAGCAGTGAATCGCCCACAGGGGGCGCTAACTATGGCTACACCTTC.